This paragraph covers one T cell receptor (beta chain) sequence. This entry belongs to a study of blood T cell repertoires in COVID-19. For the study at large: From the United States, Italy and Spain came samples of acute and convalescent COVID-19.

Original data processing: Using reference gene primer amplification, nucleated cell counts were estimated. Using immunoSEQ multiplex PCR, the repertoire was profiled, and TCRdb retains in-frame clones only, with some absent. V, J and clone size are those of that table, while D and trimming were read from the DNA. The sample includes a few hundred thousand clones, approximately 86% of them seen just once. Germline CDR1 reads SGHNT; CDR2 reads YYREEE (reference sequence). V lost 5 bases to trimming and J lost 4 bases; unmatched junction nucleotides: 8. CDR3 length: 15 residues. The clonotype comes from a human donor with COVID-19, enrolled during active disease. The donor label of this sample is uncertain. The gene calls are TRBV5-4 and TRBJ2-5; 10 nucleotides match TRBD2. The sample was peripheral blood. DNA for the CDR3: TGTGCCAGCAGACCCAGCGGGAGGGCCAGAGAGACCCAGTACTTC. Its translation is CASRPSGRARETQYF.